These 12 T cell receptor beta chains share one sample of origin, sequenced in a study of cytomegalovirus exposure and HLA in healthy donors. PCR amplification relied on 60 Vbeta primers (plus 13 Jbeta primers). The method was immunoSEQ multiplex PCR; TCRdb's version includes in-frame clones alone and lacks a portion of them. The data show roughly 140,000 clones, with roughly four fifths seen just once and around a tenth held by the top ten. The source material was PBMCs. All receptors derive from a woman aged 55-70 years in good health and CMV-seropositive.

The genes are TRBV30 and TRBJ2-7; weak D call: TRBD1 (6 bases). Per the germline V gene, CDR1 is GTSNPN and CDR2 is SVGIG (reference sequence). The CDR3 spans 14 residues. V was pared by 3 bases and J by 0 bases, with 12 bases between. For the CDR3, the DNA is TGTGCCTGGAGGGGTCCGGGACACTCCTACGAGCAGTACTTC. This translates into CAWRGPGHSYEQYF.

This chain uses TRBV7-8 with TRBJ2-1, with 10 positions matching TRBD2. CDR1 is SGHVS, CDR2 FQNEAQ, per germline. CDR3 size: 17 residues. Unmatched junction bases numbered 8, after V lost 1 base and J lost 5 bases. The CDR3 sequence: CASSLESVAGGDNEQFF. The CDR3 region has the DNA TGTGCCAGCAGCTTAGAGAGCGTAGCGGGAGGTGACAATGAGCAGTTCTTC.

CDR3: CASSGDLFSSYEQYF. CDR3 nucleotide sequence: TGTGCCAGCAGCGGAGACTTGTTCAGCTCCTACGAGCAGTACTTC. J is TRBJ2-7 and V is TRBV7-2, with D hard to call. Germline-derived CDR1 and CDR2 are SGHTA and FQGNSA. This CDR3 region has 15 residues. Trimming took 5 bases from V and 0 from J, leaving 14 bases between them.

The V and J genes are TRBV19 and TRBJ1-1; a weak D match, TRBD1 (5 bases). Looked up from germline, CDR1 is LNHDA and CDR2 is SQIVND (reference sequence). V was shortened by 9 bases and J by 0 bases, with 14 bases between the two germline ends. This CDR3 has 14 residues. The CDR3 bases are TGTGCCAGCAACTCGGACACCTTGAACACTGAAGCTTTCTTT. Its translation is CASNSDTLNTEAFF.

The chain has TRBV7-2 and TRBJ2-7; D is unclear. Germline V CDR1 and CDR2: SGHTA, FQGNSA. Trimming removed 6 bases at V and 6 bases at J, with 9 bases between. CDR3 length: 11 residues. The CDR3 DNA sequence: TGTGCCAGCAGTACTATCGGCGAGCAGTACTTC. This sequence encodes CASSTIGEQYF.

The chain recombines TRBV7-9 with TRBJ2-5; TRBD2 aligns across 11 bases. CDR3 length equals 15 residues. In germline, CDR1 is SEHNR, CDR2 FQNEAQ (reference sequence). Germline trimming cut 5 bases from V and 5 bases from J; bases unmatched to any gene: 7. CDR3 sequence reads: CASSKGLADGETQYF. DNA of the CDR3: TGTGCCAGCAGCAAGGGACTAGCGGACGGGGAGACCCAGTACTTC.

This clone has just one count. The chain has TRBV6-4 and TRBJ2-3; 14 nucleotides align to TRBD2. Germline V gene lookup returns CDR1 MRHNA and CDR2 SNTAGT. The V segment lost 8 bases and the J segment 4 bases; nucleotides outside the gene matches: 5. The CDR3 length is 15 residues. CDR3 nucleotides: TGTGCCAGCGCCAGACTAGCGGGAGGGCCAGATACGCAGTATTTT. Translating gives CASARLAGGPDTQYF.

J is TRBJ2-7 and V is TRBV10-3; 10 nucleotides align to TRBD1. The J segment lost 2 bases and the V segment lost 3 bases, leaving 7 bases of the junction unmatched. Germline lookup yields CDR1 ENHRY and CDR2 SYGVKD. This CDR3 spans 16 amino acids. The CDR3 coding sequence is TGTGCCATCAGTGAATTTGGGGACAGGGGCACCTACGAGCAGTACTTC. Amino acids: CAISEFGDRGTYEQYF.

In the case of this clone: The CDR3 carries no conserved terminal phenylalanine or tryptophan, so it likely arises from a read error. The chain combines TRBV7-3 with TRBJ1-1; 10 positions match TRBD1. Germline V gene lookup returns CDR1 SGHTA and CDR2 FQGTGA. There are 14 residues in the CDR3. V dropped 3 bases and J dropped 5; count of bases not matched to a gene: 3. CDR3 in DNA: TGTGCCAGCAGCTTTGGACAGGGGGGTACTGAAGCTTTCGTT. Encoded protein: CASSFGQGGTEAFV.

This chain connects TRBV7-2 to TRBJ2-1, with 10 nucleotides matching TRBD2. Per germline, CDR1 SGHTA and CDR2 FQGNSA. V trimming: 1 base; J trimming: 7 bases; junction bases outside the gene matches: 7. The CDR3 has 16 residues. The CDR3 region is CASSLVGASGRNEQFF. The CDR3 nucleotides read TGTGCCAGCAGCTTAGTTGGGGCTAGCGGGAGAAATGAGCAGTTCTTC.

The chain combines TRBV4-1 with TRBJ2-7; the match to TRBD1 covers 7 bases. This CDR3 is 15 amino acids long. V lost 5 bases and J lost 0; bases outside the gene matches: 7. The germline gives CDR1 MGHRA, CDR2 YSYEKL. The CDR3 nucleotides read TGCGCCAGCAGCTCTGGGACAGCGAACTCCTACGAGCAGTACTTC. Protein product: CASSSGTANSYEQYF.

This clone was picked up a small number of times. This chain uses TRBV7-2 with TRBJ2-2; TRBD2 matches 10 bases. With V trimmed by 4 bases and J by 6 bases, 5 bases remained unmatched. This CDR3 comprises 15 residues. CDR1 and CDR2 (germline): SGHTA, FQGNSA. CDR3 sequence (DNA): TGTGCCAGCAGCTATTCTAGCGGGAGAGCCGGGGAGCTGTTTTTT. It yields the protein CASSYSSGRAGELFF.